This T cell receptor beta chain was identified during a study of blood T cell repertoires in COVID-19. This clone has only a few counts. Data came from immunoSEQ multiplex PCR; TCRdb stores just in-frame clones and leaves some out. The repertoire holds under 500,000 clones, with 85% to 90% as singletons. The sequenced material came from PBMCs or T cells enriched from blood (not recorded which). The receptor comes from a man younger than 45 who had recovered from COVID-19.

The CDR3, as DNA: TGTGCCAGCAGCGTTGGGCAGGCCCAGGGGTTCTTC. It yields the protein CASSVGQAQGFF. The genes are TRBV7-9 and TRBJ2-1, with D maybe TRBD1 (5 bases). This CDR3 has 12 residues. Trimming removed 5 bases from V and 15 bases from J, with 17 bases in between. Per germline, CDR1 SEHNR and CDR2 FQNEAQ (reference sequence).